This T cell receptor beta chain was observed in a study of shared clonotypes between healthy human individuals. Background on the study: Donors had three CD4 naive, three CD4 memory, two CD8 naive and one CD8 memory plate apiece.

The study enrolled healthy HIV-negative adults without recent acute infections or vaccinations as donors. The investigators split CD4+ cells into a CD45RA+ naive subset and a CD45RA-negative memory subset. Deep was the level used in running the assay. Only in-frame clones appear in the TCRdb table, and some are missing; sequencing was by immunoSEQ multiplex PCR. The sample yields roughly 1,100,000 clones, about 76% seen once. What was sequenced was memory CD4+ T cells sorted from blood. The subset is: CD45RA-negative fraction. This receptor was taken from a man younger than 35 in good health.

The chain's CDR3 is CASTFDRSNTEAFF. The CDR3 DNA sequence: TGTGCCAGCACCTTCGACAGGTCGAACACTGAAGCTTTCTTT. J is TRBJ1-1 and V is TRBV6-6, with a tentative D call TRBD1 (6 bases). The CDR3 totals 14 residues. Trimming removed 7 bases at V and 1 base at J, with 13 bases between. The germline V gene has CDR1 MNHNY and CDR2 SVGAGI (reference sequence).